A selection of T cell receptor beta chains follows, all from one sample in a study of blood T cell repertoires in COVID-19. Libraries were prepared by immunoSEQ multiplex PCR; TCRdb keeps only in-frame clonotypes and omits some of them. The data show around 75,000 clones, around 90% seen once. Sequences were obtained from peripheral blood. All receptors derive from a man aged 50-60 years with acute or convalescent COVID-19. Each CDR3 is given with its conserved first and last residue. D genes are given only for firm matches. Some rows mark clone size as missing; the rest say once, few, many or name a class of expanded clone.

j_call: TRBJ2-1
v_call: TRBV2
clone_size: once
d_call: TRBD2
cdr3_length: 14
cdr3_aa: CASSIAGPGNEQFF
cdr3_nt: TGTGCCAGCAGCATAGCGGGACCGGGGAATGAGCAGTTCTTC

j_call: TRBJ2-2
v_call: TRBV24-1
clone_size: NA
d_call: TRBD2
cdr3_length: 18
cdr3_aa: CATSGGLAGVGLTGELFF
cdr3_nt: TGTGCCACCAGTGGAGGATTAGCGGGAGTTGGGCTCACCGGGGAGCTGTTTTTT

j_call: TRBJ2-3
v_call: TRBV2
clone_size: NA
d_call: TRBD2
cdr3_length: 17
cdr3_aa: CASSWTSGGPSTDTQYF
cdr3_nt: TGTGCCAGCAGTTGGACTAGCGGGGGACCTAGCACAGATACGCAGTATTTT

j_call: TRBJ2-4
v_call: TRBV3-1/TRBV3-2
clone_size: NA
d_call: NA
cdr3_length: 14
cdr3_aa: CASSPGSVKNIQYF
cdr3_nt: TGTGCCAGCAGCCCGGGGTCCGTCAAAAACATTCAGTACTTC

j_call: TRBJ1-5
v_call: TRBV9
clone_size: NA
d_call: TRBD1
cdr3_length: 16
cdr3_aa: CASSPGTGESNQPQHF
cdr3_nt: TGTGCCAGCAGCCCGGGGACAGGGGAAAGCAATCAGCCCCAGCATTTT

j_call: TRBJ1-5
v_call: TRBV7-9
clone_size: NA
d_call: TRBD1
cdr3_length: 16
cdr3_aa: CASSFWTGEGNQPQHF
cdr3_nt: TGTGCCAGCAGCTTCTGGACAGGGGAGGGCAATCAGCCCCAGCATTTT

j_call: TRBJ2-7
v_call: TRBV11-2
clone_size: NA
d_call: NA
cdr3_length: 15
cdr3_aa: CASRGPGRSSYEQYF
cdr3_nt: TGTGCCAGCAGGGGTCCGGGGAGGAGCTCCTACGAGCAGTACTTC

j_call: TRBJ2-7
v_call: TRBV4-2
clone_size: NA
d_call: TRBD2
cdr3_length: 16
cdr3_aa: CASSQFTSGESYEQYF
cdr3_nt: TGTGCCAGCAGCCAGTTCACTAGCGGGGAATCCTACGAGCAGTACTTC

j_call: TRBJ1-5
v_call: TRBV18
clone_size: NA
d_call: TRBD1
cdr3_length: 17
cdr3_aa: CASSPTGGQGRNQPQHF
cdr3_nt: TGTGCCAGCTCCCCCACCGGAGGACAGGGGCGGAATCAGCCCCAGCATTTT

j_call: TRBJ2-2
v_call: TRBV14
clone_size: NA
d_call: TRBD2
cdr3_length: 15
cdr3_aa: CASSQIAGSTGELFF
cdr3_nt: TGTGCCAGCAGCCAGATAGCGGGAAGCACCGGGGAGCTGTTTTTT

j_call: TRBJ2-1
v_call: TRBV3-1/TRBV3-2
clone_size: NA
d_call: NA
cdr3_length: 13
cdr3_aa: CASSQGNLDWPFF
cdr3_nt: TGTGCCAGCAGCCAAGGTAATCTAGATTGGCCGTTCTTC

j_call: TRBJ1-2
v_call: TRBV11-3
clone_size: NA
d_call: NA
cdr3_length: 13
cdr3_aa: CASSLGTPGGYTF
cdr3_nt: TGTGCCAGCAGCTTAGGTACCCCCGGGGGCTACACCTTC

j_call: TRBJ1-5
v_call: TRBV27
clone_size: NA
d_call: TRBD1
cdr3_length: 16
cdr3_aa: CASRRIRDRRNQPQHF
cdr3_nt: TGTGCCAGCCGAAGGATCCGGGACAGACGGAATCAGCCCCAGCATTTT

j_call: TRBJ1-1
v_call: TRBV12-5
clone_size: NA
d_call: TRBD1
cdr3_length: 14
cdr3_aa: CASGLGQLNTEAFF
cdr3_nt: TGTGCTAGTGGTCTGGGACAGTTGAACACTGAAGCTTTCTTT

j_call: TRBJ2-7
v_call: TRBV5-1
clone_size: NA
d_call: NA
cdr3_length: 12
cdr3_aa: CASSPGTYEQYF
cdr3_nt: TGCGCCAGCAGCCCCGGGACCTACGAGCAGTACTTC

j_call: TRBJ2-7
v_call: TRBV19
clone_size: once
d_call: TRBD1
cdr3_length: 12
cdr3_aa: CASLGTDYEQYF
cdr3_nt: TGTGCCAGTCTCGGGACAGACTACGAGCAGTACTTC

j_call: TRBJ2-2
v_call: TRBV6-1
clone_size: few
d_call: NA
cdr3_length: 15
cdr3_aa: CASSEPPRATGELFF
cdr3_nt: TGTGCCAGCAGTGAACCCCCTAGAGCCACCGGGGAGCTGTTTTTT

j_call: TRBJ1-1
v_call: TRBV6-5
clone_size: NA
d_call: NA
cdr3_length: 12
cdr3_aa: CASTRGTAEAFF
cdr3_nt: TGTGCCAGCACCCGGGGTACCGCTGAAGCTTTCTTT

j_call: TRBJ2-1
v_call: TRBV6-4
clone_size: once
d_call: TRBD2
cdr3_length: 13
cdr3_aa: CASSDWEGREQFF
cdr3_nt: TGTGCCAGCAGTGACTGGGAGGGAAGGGAGCAGTTCTTC

j_call: TRBJ2-1
v_call: TRBV19
clone_size: once
d_call: TRBD2
cdr3_length: 18
cdr3_aa: CASSIWGGTSGSNNEQFF
cdr3_nt: TGTGCCAGTAGTATATGGGGTGGAACTAGCGGGAGTAACAATGAGCAGTTCTTC

j_call: TRBJ2-2
v_call: TRBV14
clone_size: once
d_call: NA
cdr3_length: 13
cdr3_aa: CASSHPGAGELFF
cdr3_nt: TGTGCCAGCAGCCATCCGGGGGCCGGGGAGCTGTTTTTT

j_call: TRBJ1-2
v_call: TRBV19
clone_size: NA
d_call: TRBD1
cdr3_length: 14
cdr3_aa: CASIRTGANYGYTF
cdr3_nt: TGTGCCAGTATCCGGACAGGGGCTAACTATGGCTACACCTTC

j_call: TRBJ1-1
v_call: TRBV7-7
clone_size: NA
d_call: NA
cdr3_length: 15
cdr3_aa: CAITPGGLRNTEAFF
cdr3_nt: TGTGCGATTACCCCGGGGGGGCTTCGGAACACTGAAGCTTTCTTT

j_call: TRBJ2-7
v_call: TRBV29-1
clone_size: NA
d_call: NA
cdr3_length: 10
cdr3_aa: CSVGIDEQYF
cdr3_nt: TGCAGCGTTGGAATAGATGAGCAGTACTTC

j_call: TRBJ1-1
v_call: TRBV19
clone_size: NA
d_call: TRBD1
cdr3_length: 14
cdr3_aa: CASTLQGGNTEAFF
cdr3_nt: TGTGCCAGTACCTTACAGGGGGGGAACACTGAAGCTTTCTTT

j_call: TRBJ2-1
v_call: TRBV11-2
clone_size: NA
d_call: NA
cdr3_length: 14
cdr3_aa: CASSPQAPGHEQFF
cdr3_nt: TGTGCCAGCAGCCCCCAGGCCCCTGGTCATGAGCAGTTCTTC

j_call: TRBJ2-3
v_call: TRBV21-1
clone_size: medium-sized
d_call: NA
cdr3_length: 15
cdr3_aa: CASSPTSGSTDTQYF
cdr3_nt: TGTGCCAGCAGCCCAACTAGCGGTAGCACAGATACGCAGTATTTT

j_call: TRBJ2-7
v_call: TRBV19
clone_size: NA
d_call: TRBD1
cdr3_length: 15
cdr3_aa: CASSNSGTAPYEQYF
cdr3_nt: TGTGCCAGTAGTAACTCCGGGACAGCCCCCTACGAGCAGTACTTC

j_call: TRBJ1-3
v_call: TRBV7-8
clone_size: NA
d_call: NA
cdr3_length: 13
cdr3_aa: CASSNRAGNTIYF
cdr3_nt: TGTGCCAGCAGCAACAGGGCCGGAAACACCATATATTTT

j_call: TRBJ2-1
v_call: TRBV2
clone_size: NA
d_call: TRBD2
cdr3_length: 14
cdr3_aa: CASSISGSGVEQFF
cdr3_nt: TGTGCCAGCAGTATTAGCGGGAGCGGGGTCGAGCAGTTCTTC

j_call: TRBJ1-1
v_call: TRBV6-5
clone_size: NA
d_call: TRBD1
cdr3_length: 15
cdr3_aa: CASRDRERSNTEAFF
cdr3_nt: TGTGCCAGCAGGGACAGGGAGCGTTCGAACACTGAAGCTTTCTTT

j_call: TRBJ2-1
v_call: TRBV4-1
clone_size: NA
d_call: TRBD2
cdr3_length: 15
cdr3_aa: CASSRGRGFYNEQFF
cdr3_nt: TGCGCCAGCAGTCGCGGGAGGGGATTCTACAATGAGCAGTTCTTC

j_call: TRBJ1-4
v_call: TRBV6-6
clone_size: NA
d_call: NA
cdr3_length: 15
cdr3_aa: CASTNSGGMGEKLFF
cdr3_nt: TGTGCCAGCACCAACTCGGGTGGAATGGGTGAAAAACTGTTTTTT

j_call: TRBJ2-2
v_call: TRBV5-1
clone_size: NA
d_call: NA
cdr3_length: 17
cdr3_aa: CASSWLGSGRNTGELFF
cdr3_nt: TGCGCCAGCAGCTGGCTTGGAAGCGGAAGGAACACCGGGGAGCTGTTTTTT

j_call: TRBJ2-1
v_call: TRBV4-1
clone_size: few
d_call: NA
cdr3_length: 14
cdr3_aa: CASSQVPTRGEQFF
cdr3_nt: TGCGCCAGCAGCCAAGTTCCTACCAGGGGTGAGCAGTTCTTC

j_call: TRBJ2-7
v_call: TRBV6-5
clone_size: few
d_call: TRBD2
cdr3_length: 15
cdr3_aa: CASSRSGRGTYEQYF
cdr3_nt: TGTGCCAGCAGTCGAAGCGGGAGGGGGACCTACGAGCAGTACTTC

j_call: TRBJ2-7
v_call: TRBV5-1
clone_size: NA
d_call: NA
cdr3_length: 14
cdr3_aa: CASSLDPVAYEQYF
cdr3_nt: TGCGCCAGCAGCTTGGATCCAGTCGCTTACGAGCAGTACTTC

j_call: TRBJ2-1
v_call: TRBV7-2
clone_size: NA
d_call: TRBD1
cdr3_length: 18
cdr3_aa: CASSKRTGGDPLYNEQFF
cdr3_nt: TGTGCCAGCAGCAAGAGGACAGGGGGCGACCCTTTGTACAATGAGCAGTTCTTC

j_call: TRBJ2-3
v_call: TRBV5-4
clone_size: NA
d_call: TRBD2
cdr3_length: 16
cdr3_aa: CASNLEAGASTDTQYF
cdr3_nt: TGTGCCAGCAACCTGGAAGCGGGAGCAAGCACAGATACGCAGTATTTT

j_call: TRBJ2-1
v_call: TRBV6-5
clone_size: once
d_call: TRBD2
cdr3_length: 16
cdr3_aa: CASSYPRLAGGNEQFF
cdr3_nt: TGTGCCAGCAGTTACCCACGACTAGCGGGAGGCAATGAGCAGTTCTTC

j_call: TRBJ2-1
v_call: TRBV6-5
clone_size: NA
d_call: NA
cdr3_length: 13
cdr3_aa: CASRAGSYNEQFF
cdr3_nt: TGTGCCAGCCGAGCAGGGTCCTACAATGAGCAGTTCTTC

j_call: TRBJ1-2
v_call: TRBV25-1
clone_size: NA
d_call: TRBD1
cdr3_length: 14
cdr3_aa: CASSVTGQGGGYTF
cdr3_nt: TGTGCCAGCAGTGTAACGGGACAGGGTGGAGGCTACACCTTC

j_call: TRBJ2-7
v_call: TRBV7-6
clone_size: few
d_call: TRBD2
cdr3_length: 12
cdr3_aa: CASSPLRLAEYF
cdr3_nt: TGTGCCAGCAGCCCGCTCCGACTAGCGGAGTACTTC

j_call: TRBJ2-7
v_call: TRBV6-1
clone_size: once
d_call: NA
cdr3_length: 12
cdr3_aa: CASSEAGSEQYF
cdr3_nt: TGTGCCAGCAGTGAAGCGGGCTCCGAGCAGTACTTC

j_call: TRBJ1-2
v_call: TRBV6-5
clone_size: NA
d_call: NA
cdr3_length: 13
cdr3_aa: CASTRTEDYGYTF
cdr3_nt: TGTGCCAGCACAAGGACTGAAGACTATGGCTACACCTTC

j_call: TRBJ1-3
v_call: TRBV6-4
clone_size: NA
d_call: NA
cdr3_length: 19
cdr3_aa: CASSGPVGRGQLSGNTIYF
cdr3_nt: TGTGCCAGCAGTGGGCCGGTTGGGAGGGGACAACTCTCTGGAAACACCATATATTTT